This T cell receptor beta chain was retrieved from a study of CD8 T cells in ankylosing spondylitis. Findings of the study overall: A TCR beta motif of under ten highly homologous variants appeared characteristic of ankylosing spondylitis blood.

Only a few counts were recorded for this clonotype. Its matching antigen is unknown. TCRdb independently ran MiXCR on the 5' RACE reads; one entry per CDR3 protein. The sample holds around 450,000 distinct CDR3 sequences, roughly a quarter seen once. Trimming removed 2 bases from V and 9 bases from J, with 11 bases in between. The germline CDR1 and CDR2 sequences are LNHNV and YYDKDF (reference sequence). The CDR3 extends over 13 amino acids. This TCR derives from a male donor with ankylosing spondylitis. The chain combines TRBV15 with TRBJ1-5; D possibly corresponds to TRBD1 (5 bases). The sample taken for sequencing was blood, either unsorted or a sorted T cell fraction (not recorded which). The CDR3 sequence: CATSRQSGTPQHF. In DNA, the CDR3 is TGTGCCACCAGCAGACAGAGCGGGACGCCCCAGCATTTT.